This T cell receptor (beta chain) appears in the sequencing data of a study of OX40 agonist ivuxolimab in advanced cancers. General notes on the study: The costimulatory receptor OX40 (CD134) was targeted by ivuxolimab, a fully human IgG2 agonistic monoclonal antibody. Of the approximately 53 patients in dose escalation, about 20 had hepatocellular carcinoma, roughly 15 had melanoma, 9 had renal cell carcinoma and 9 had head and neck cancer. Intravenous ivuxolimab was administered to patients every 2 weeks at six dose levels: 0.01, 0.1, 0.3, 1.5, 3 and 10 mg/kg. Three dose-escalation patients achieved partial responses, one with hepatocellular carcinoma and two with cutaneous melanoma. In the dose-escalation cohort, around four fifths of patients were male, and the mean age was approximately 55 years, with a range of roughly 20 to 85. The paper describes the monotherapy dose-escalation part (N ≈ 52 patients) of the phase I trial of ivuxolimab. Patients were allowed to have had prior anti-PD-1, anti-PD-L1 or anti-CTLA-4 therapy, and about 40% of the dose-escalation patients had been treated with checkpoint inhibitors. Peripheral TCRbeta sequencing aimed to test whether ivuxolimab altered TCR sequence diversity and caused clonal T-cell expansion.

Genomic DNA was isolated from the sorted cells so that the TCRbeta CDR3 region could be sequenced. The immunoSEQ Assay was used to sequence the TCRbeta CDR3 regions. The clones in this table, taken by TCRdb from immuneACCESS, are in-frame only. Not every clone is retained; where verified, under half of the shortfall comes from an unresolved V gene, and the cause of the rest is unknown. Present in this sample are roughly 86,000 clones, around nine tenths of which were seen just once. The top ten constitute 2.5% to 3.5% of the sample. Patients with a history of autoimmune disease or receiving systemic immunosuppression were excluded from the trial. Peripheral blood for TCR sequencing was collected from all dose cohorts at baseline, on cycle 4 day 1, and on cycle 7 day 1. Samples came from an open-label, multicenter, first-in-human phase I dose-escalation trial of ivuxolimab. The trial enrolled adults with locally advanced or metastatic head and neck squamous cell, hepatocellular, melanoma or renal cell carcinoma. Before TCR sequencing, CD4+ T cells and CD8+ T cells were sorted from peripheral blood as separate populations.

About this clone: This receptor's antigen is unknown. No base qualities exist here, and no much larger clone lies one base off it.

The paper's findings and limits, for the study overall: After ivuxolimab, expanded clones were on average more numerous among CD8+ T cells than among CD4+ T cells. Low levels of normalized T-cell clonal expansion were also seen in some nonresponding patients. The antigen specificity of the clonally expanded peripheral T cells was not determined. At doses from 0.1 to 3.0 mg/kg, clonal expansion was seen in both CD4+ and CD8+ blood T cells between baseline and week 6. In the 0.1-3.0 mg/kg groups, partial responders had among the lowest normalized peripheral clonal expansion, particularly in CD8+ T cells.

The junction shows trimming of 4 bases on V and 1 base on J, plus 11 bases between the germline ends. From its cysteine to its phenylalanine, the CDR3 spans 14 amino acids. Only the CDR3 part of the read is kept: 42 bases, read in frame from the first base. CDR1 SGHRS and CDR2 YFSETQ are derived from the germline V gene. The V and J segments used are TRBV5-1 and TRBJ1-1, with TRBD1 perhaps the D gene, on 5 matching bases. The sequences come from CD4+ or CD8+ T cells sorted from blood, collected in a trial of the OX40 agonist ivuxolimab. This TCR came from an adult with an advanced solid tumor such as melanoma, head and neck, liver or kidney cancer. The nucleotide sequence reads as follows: TGCGCCAGCAGCAGGGACGGAGAGAACACTGAAGCTTTCTTT. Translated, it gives CASSRDGENTEAFF.